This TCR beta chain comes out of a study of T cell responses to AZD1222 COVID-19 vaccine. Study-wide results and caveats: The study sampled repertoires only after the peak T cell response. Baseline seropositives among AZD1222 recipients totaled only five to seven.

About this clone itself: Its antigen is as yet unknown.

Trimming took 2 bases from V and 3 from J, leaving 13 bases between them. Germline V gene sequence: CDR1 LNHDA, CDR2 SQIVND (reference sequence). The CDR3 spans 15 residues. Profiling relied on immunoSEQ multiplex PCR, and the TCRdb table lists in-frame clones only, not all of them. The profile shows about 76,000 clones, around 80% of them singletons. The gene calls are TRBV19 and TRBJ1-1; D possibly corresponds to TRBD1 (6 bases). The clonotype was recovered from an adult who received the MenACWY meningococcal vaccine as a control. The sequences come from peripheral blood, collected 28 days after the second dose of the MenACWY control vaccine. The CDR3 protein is CASSISAGVDTEAFF. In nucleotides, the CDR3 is TGTGCCAGTAGTATATCGGCAGGGGTGGACACTGAAGCTTTCTTT.